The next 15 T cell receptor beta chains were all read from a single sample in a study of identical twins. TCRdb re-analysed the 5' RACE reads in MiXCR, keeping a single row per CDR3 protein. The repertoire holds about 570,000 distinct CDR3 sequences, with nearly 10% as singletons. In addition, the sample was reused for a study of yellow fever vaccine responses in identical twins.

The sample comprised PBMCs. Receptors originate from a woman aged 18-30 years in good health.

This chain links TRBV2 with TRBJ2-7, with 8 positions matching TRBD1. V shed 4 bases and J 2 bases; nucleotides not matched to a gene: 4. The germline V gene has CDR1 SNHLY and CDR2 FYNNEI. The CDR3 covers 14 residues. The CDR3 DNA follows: TGTGCCAGCAGTGGACAGGGGACGACCTACGAGCAGTACTTC. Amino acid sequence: CASSGQGTTYEQYF.

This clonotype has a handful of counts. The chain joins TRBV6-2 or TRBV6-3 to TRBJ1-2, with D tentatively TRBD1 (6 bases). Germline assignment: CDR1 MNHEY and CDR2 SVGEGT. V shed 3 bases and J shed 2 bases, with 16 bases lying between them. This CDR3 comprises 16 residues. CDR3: CASSYWEGGDNYGYTF. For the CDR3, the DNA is TGTGCCAGCAGTTATTGGGAGGGGGGGGACAACTATGGCTACACCTTC.

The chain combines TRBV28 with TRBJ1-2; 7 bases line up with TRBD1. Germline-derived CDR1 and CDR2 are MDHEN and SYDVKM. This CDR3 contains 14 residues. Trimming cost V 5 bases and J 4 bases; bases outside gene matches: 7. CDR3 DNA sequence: TGTGCCAGCAGTGGGACAGCAGAAAGCTATGGCTACACCTTC. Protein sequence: CASSGTAESYGYTF.

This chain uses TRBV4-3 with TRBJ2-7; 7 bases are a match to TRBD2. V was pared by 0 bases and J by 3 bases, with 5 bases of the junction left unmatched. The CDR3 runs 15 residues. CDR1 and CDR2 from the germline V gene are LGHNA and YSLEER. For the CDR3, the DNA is TGCGCCAGCAGCCAAGACGATGGCGGGAGCTACGAGCAGTACTTC. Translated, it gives CASSQDDGGSYEQYF.

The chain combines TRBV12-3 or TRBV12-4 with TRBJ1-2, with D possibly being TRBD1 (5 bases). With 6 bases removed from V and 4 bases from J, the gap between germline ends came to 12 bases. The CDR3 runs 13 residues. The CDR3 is CASRRGTGYGYTF. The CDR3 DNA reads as TGTGCCAGCAGACGGGGGACGGGCTATGGCTACACCTTC.

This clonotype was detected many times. This CDR3 reads CASSYARRGDSPLHF. CDR3 nucleotides: TGTGCCAGCAGTTACGCCAGAAGGGGGGATTCACCCCTCCACTTT. The J gene is TRBJ1-6, the V gene TRBV6-5, with D tentatively TRBD1 (6 bases). The CDR3 has 15 amino acids. Per the germline V gene, CDR1 is MNHEY and CDR2 is SVGAGI. Deletions cut 2 bases from V and 8 bases from J, with 13 bases between.

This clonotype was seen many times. CDR3 in DNA: TGTGCCAGCAGCAAAAGGCCACCGAACGTCCACGAGCAGTACTTC. Protein sequence: CASSKRPPNVHEQYF. This rearrangement joins TRBV21-1 to TRBJ2-7. TRBV21-1 is described as a pseudogene. CDR3 length equals 15 residues.

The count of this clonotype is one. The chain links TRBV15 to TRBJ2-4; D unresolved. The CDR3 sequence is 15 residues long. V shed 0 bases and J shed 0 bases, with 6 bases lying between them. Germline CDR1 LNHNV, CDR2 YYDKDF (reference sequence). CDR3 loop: CATSRETEAKNIQYF. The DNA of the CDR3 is TGTGCCACCAGCAGAGAAACCGAAGCCAAAAACATTCAGTACTTC. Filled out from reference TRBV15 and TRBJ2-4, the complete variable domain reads DAMVIQNPRYQVTQFGKPVTLSCSQTLNHNVMYWYQQKSSQAPKLLFHYYDKDFNNEADTPDNFQSRRPNTSFCFLDIRSPGLGDTAMYLCATSRETEAKNIQYFGAGTRLSVL.

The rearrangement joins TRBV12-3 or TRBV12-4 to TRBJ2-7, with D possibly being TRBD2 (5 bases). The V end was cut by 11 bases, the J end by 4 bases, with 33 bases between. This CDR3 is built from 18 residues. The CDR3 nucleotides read TGTGCCCTCAGTTTAGCATCGGGAAGTAGTGTATACGGGTACGAGCAGTACTTC. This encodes CALSLASGSSVYGYEQYF.

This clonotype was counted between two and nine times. CDR3 nucleotides: TGTGCCAGTAGTATAGAACTTGGACAGACCACCGGGGAGCTGTTTTTT. It encodes CASSIELGQTTGELFF. The J gene is TRBJ2-2, the V gene TRBV19; a possible D gene is TRBD1 (6 bases). CDR1 and CDR2 (germline): LNHDA, SQIVND (reference sequence). The ends were cut back, 0 bases at V and 4 bases at J, with 12 bases in the middle. The CDR3 runs to 16 residues.

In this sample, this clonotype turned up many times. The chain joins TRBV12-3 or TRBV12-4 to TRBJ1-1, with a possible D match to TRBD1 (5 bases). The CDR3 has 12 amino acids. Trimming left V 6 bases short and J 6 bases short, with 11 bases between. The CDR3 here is CASRGGEAEAFF. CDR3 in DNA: TGTGCCAGCAGGGGGGGTGAGGCTGAAGCTTTCTTT.

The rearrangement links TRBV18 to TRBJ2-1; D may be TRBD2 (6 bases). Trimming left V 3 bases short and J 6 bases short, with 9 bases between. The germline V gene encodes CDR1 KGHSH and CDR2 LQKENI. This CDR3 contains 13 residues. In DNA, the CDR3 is TGTGCCAGCTCACCGACTAGTTTCAATGAGCAGTTCTTC. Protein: CASSPTSFNEQFF.

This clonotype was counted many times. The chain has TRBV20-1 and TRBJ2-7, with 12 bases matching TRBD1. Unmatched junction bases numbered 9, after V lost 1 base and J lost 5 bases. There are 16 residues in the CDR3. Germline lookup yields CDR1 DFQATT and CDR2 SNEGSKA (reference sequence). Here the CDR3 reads CSARAIIGTGGDEQYF. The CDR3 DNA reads TGCAGTGCTAGAGCAATTATCGGGACAGGGGGCGACGAGCAGTACTTC.

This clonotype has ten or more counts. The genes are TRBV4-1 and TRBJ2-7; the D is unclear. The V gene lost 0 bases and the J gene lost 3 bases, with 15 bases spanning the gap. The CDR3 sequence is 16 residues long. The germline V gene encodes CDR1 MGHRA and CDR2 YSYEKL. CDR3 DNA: TGCGCCAGCAGCCAAGAGTCGAGGACGATTAACTACGAGCAGTACTTC. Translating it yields CASSQESRTINYEQYF.

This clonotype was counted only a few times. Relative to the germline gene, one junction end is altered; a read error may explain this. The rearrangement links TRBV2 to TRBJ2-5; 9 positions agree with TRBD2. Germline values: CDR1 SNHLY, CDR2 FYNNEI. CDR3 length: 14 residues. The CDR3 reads CASSETRLAGFMGF. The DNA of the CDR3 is TGTGCCAGCAGTGAAACGCGGCTAGCGGGGTTCATGGGCTTC.